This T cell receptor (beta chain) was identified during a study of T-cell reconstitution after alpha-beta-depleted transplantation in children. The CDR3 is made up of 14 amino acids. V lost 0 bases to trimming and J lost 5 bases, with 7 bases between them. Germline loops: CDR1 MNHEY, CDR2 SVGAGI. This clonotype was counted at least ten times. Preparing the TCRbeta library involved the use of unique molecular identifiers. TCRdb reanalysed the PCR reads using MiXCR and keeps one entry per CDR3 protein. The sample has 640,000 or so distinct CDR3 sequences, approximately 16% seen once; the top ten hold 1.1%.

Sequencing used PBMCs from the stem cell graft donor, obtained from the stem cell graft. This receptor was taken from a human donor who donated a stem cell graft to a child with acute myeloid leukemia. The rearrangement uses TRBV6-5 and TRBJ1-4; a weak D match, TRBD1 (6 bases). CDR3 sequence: CASSYSGANEKLFF. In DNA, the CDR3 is TGTGCCAGCAGTTACTCGGGGGCGAATGAAAAACTGTTTTTT.